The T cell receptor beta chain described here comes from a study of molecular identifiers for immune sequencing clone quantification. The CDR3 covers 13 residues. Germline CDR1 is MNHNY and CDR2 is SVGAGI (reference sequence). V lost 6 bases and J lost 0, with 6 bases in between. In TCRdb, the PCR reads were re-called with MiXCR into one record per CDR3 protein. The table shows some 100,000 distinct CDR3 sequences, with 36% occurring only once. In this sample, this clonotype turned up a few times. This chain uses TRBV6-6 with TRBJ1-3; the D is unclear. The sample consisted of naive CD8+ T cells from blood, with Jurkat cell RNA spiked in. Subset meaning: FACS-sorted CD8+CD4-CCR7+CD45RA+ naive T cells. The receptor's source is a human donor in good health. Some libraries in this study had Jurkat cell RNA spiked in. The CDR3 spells CASSTSSGNTIYF. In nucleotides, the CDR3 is TGTGCCAGCAGCACAAGCTCTGGAAACACCATATATTTT.